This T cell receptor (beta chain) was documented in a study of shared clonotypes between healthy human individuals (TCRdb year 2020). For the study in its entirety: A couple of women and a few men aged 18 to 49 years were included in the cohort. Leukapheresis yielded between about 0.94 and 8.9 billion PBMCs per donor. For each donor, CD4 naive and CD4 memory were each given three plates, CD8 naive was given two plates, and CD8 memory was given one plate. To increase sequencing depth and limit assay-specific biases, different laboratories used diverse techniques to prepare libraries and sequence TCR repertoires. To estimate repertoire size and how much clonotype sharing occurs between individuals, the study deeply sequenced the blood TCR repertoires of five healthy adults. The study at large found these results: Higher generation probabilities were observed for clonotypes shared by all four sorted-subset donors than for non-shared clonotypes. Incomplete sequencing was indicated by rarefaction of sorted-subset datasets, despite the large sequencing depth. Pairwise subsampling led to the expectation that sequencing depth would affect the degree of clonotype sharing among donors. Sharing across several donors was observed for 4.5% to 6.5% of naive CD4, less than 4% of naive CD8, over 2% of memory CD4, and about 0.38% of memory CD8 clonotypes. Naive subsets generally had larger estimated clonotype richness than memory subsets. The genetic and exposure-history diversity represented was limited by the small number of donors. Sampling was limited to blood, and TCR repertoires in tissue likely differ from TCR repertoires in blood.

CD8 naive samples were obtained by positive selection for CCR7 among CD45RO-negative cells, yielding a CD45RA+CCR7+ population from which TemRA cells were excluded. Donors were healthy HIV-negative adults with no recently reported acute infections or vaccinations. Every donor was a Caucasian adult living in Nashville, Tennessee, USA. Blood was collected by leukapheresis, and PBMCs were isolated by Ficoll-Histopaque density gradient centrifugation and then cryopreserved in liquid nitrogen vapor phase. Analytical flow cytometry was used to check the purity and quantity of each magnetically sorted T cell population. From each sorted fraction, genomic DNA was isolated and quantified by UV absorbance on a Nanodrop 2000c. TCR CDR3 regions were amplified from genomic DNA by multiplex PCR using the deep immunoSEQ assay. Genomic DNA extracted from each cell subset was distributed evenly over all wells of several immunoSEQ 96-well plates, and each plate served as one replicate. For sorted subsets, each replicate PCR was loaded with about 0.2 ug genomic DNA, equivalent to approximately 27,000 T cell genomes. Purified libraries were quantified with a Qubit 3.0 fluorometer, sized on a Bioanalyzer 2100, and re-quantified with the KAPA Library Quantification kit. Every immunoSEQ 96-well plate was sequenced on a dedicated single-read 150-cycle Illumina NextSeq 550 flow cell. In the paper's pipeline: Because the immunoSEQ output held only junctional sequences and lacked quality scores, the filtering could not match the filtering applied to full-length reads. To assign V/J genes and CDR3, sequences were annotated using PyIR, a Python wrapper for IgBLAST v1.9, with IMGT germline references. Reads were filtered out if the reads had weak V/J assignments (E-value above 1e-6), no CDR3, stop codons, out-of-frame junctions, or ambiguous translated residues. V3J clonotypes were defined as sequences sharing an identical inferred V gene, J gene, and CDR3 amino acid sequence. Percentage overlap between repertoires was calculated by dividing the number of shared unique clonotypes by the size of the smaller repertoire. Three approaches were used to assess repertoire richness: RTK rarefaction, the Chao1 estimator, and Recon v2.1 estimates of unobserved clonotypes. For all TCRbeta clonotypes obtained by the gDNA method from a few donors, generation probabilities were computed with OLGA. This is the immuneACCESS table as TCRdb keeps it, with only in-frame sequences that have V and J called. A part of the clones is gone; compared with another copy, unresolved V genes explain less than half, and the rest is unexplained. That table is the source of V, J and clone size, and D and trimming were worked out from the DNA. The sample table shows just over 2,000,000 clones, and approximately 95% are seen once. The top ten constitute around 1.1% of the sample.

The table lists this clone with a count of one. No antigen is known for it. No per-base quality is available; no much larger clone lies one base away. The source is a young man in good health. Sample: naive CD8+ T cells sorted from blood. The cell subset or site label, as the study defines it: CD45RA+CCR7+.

CDR3 protein: CASSPSPAGGLYGYTF. The nucleotides read TGTGCCAGCAGCCCCTCACCGGCAGGAGGACTCTATGGCTACACCTTC. The rearranged chain carries TRBV7-6 and TRBJ1-2; no D gene can be assigned with confidence. V gives up 5 bases and J gives up 4 bases, and the segment between their germline ends measures 20 bases. For CDR1 and CDR2, the germline V gene lists SGHVS and FNYEAQ. The CDR3 has 16 amino acids, counting the end cysteine and phenylalanine. Only the CDR3 DNA is retained, 48 bases long and in frame from the first base.